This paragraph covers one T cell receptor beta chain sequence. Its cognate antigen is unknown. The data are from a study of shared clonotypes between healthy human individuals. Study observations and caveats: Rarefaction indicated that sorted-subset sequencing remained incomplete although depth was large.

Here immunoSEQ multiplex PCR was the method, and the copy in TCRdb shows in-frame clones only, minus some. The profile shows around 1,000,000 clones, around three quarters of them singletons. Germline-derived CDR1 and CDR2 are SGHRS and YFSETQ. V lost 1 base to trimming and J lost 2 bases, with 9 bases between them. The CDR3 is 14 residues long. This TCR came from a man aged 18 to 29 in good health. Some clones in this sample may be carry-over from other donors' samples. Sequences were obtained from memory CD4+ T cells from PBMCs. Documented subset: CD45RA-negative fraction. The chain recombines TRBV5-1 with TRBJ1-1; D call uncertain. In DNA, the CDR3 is TGCGCCAGCAGCTTGAGGGCCGACAACACTGAAGCTTTCTTT. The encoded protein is CASSLRADNTEAFF.